Shown below are 5 T cell receptor beta chains from a single sample sequenced in a study of blood T cell repertoires in COVID-19. Clones were read by immunoSEQ multiplex PCR, and TCRdb kept only the in-frame ones, dropping some. Among 350,000 to 450,000 clones listed, roughly 86% were seen once. Sample: peripheral blood. The receptors here all came from a woman in her sixties with COVID-19, enrolled during active disease.

This clone has more than one count but fewer than ten. The chain couples TRBV15 to TRBJ1-3; D may be TRBD1 (5 bases). The CDR3 has 18 residues. V was cut by 0 bases and J by 1 base, with 16 bases left in between. Germline V gene lookup returns CDR1 LNHNV and CDR2 YYDKDF (reference sequence). In DNA, the CDR3 is TGTGCCACCAGCAGAGATTCGGGCGTTCAGGGTTCTGGAAACACCATATATTTT. Protein sequence: CATSRDSGVQGSGNTIYF.

The J gene is TRBJ2-2, the V gene TRBV5-1; D is unresolved. Trimming left V 2 bases short and J 2 bases short, with 13 bases between. Germline V gene sequence: CDR1 SGHRS, CDR2 YFSETQ. This CDR3 has 16 amino acids. The CDR3 DNA sequence: TGCGCCAGCAGCTTTTTCCCGCCCGGTAACACCGGGGAGCTGTTTTTT. Its protein product is CASSFFPPGNTGELFF.

The gene calls are TRBV2 and TRBJ2-7, with 13 bases that match TRBD2. This CDR3 has 14 residues. With V trimmed by 5 bases and J by 4 bases, 2 bases remained unmatched. Germline V gene sequence: CDR1 SNHLY, CDR2 FYNNEI. The chain's CDR3 is CASSRLAGGYEQYF. CDR3 in DNA: TGTGCCAGCAGTAGACTAGCGGGGGGTTACGAGCAGTACTTC.

The J gene is TRBJ2-5, the V gene TRBV24-1; perhaps TRBD2 as D (5 bases). V was pared by 2 bases and J by 2 bases, with 8 bases between. The CDR3 consists of 14 residues. Germline CDR1 KGHDR, CDR2 SFDVKD. The DNA of the CDR3 is TGTGCCACCAGTGATTACGGGAATCAAGAGACCCAGTACTTC. Translation: CATSDYGNQETQYF.

V and J are TRBV5-1 and TRBJ2-5; D ambiguous. Germline CDR1 reads SGHRS; CDR2 reads YFSETQ. CDR3 length: 16 residues. Deletions cut 4 bases from V and 2 bases from J, with 18 bases between. The CDR3, as DNA: TGCGCCAGCAGCCCCCTAGTTTCTCACCCTCAAGAGACCCAGTACTTC. This gives the protein CASSPLVSHPQETQYF. The variable domain in full, with the rest retrieved from reference TRBV5-1 and TRBJ2-5, is KAGVTQTPRYLIKTRGQQVTLSCSPISGHRSVSWYQQTPGQGLQFLFEYFSETQRNKGNFPGRFSGRQFSNSRSEMNVSTLELGDSALYLCASSPLVSHPQETQYFGPGTRLLVL.